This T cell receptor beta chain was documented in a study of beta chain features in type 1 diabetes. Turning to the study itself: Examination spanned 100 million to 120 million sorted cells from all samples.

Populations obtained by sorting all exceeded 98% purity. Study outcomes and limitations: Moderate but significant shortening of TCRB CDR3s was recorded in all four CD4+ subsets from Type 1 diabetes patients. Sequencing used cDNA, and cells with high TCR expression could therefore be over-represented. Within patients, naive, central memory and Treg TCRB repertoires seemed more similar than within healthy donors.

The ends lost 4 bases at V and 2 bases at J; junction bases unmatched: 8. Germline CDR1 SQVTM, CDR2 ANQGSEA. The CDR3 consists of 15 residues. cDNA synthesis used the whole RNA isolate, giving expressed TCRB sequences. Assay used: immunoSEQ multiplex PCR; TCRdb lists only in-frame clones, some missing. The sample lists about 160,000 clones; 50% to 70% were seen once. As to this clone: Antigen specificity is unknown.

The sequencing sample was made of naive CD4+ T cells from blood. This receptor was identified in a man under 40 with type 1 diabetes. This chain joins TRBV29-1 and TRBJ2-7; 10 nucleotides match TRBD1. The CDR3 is CSVGSGTGAPYEQYF. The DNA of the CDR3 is TGCAGCGTTGGGTCCGGGACAGGGGCACCCTACGAGCAGTACTTC.